This TCR beta chain originates from a study of beta chain features in type 1 diabetes. The CDR3 runs to 16 residues. Germline-derived CDR1 and CDR2 are MGHRA and YSYEKL. Trimming shortened V by 1 base and J by 3 bases, and 13 bases separated the two germline ends. General observations from the study: A moderate, significant TCRB CDR3 shortening appeared in type 1 diabetes across four CD4+ subsets.

The sequenced template was cDNA made from the entire isolated RNA. The assay was immunoSEQ multiplex PCR, and TCRdb's table has in-frame clones only and misses some. The data contain about 160,000 clones, 6% to 9% of them singletons. Turning to this clone: Its cognate antigen is unknown.

The sequencing input was central memory CD4+ T cells from blood. The source is a man in his late teens or twenties with type 1 diabetes. V and J are TRBV4-1 and TRBJ1-5; maybe TRBD1 (5 bases). The CDR3 DNA follows: TGCGCCAGCAGCCAAGCGGGGGGGATGGACAATCAGCCCCAGCATTTT. Amino acid sequence: CASSQAGGMDNQPQHF.